Sequencing of this TCR beta chain was carried out in a study of blood T cell repertoires in COVID-19. Some clones are missing from TCRdb's copy, which holds only in-frame ones; the method was immunoSEQ multiplex PCR. The table lists 120,000 or so clones, 85% to 90% of them singletons, with 25% to 30% in the top ten. Unmatched junction bases numbered 10, after V lost 4 bases and J lost 6 bases. The CDR3 spans 15 residues. Germline CDR1 SEHNR, CDR2 FQNEAQ (reference sequence). V gene TRBV7-9 combines with J gene TRBJ1-2, with 8 positions matching TRBD1. What was sequenced was peripheral blood. The receptor was isolated from an older man with active or convalescent COVID-19. In DNA form, the CDR3 reads TGTGCCAGCAGCTCCTCGGACAGGGAGGTTGATGGCTACACCTTC. Translation: CASSSSDREVDGYTF.